These T cell receptor beta chains were read from a single sample in a study of blood T cell repertoires in COVID-19. Libraries were prepared by immunoSEQ multiplex PCR; TCRdb keeps only in-frame clonotypes and omits some of them. The sample lists tens of thousands of clones; around 84% were seen once. The sequencing sample was made of peripheral blood. The receptors originated from a man older than 75 with acute or convalescent COVID-19. CDR3s include the opening cysteine and the closing phenylalanine or tryptophan.

v_call,j_call,cdr3_aa
TRBV6-2/TRBV6-3,TRBJ1-5,CASSSQGVANQPQHF
TRBV19,TRBJ1-2,CASSDPGQDHYGYTF
TRBV10-1,TRBJ1-6,CARGTLSGPSESPLHF
TRBV7-8,TRBJ1-2,CASSIRTGLNYGYTF
TRBV7-2,TRBJ2-7,CASSLVRSYEQYF
TRBV7-2,TRBJ2-7,CASSPTRLGSYEQYF
TRBV12-1,TRBJ2-1,CASSPGGGAKYLHVNEQFF
TRBV5-1,TRBJ2-2,CASSLVGTTNTGELFF
TRBV24-1,TRBJ1-3,CATSGRGGSGNTIYF
TRBV18,TRBJ2-2,CASSSGGSGGLKNTGELFF
TRBV19,TRBJ2-1,CASSIQGGANEQFF
TRBV7-8,TRBJ1-5,CASSSQTWTGPSGQPQHF
TRBV5-1,TRBJ2-3,CASSLEGRPLADTQYF
TRBV18,TRBJ1-2,CASSLTGSLANYGYTF